The 30 T cell receptor beta chains given below trace back to one sample, sequenced in a study of blood T cell repertoires in COVID-19. Only in-frame clones appear in the TCRdb table, and some are missing; sequencing was by immunoSEQ multiplex PCR. The profile shows roughly 170,000 clones, 86% of them singletons. The sample consisted of peripheral blood. The receptor set was obtained from a man between 65 and 85 years old with active or convalescent COVID-19.

V is TRBV9 and J is TRBJ2-2; the D gene is possibly TRBD2 (5 bases). Trimming took off 6 bases at V and 5 bases at J, with 14 bases between the two ends. The CDR3 runs 14 residues. CDR1 and CDR2 (germline): SGDLS, YYNGEE. CDR3 DNA: TGTGCCAGCACCCGGGATTCACATACCGGGGAGCTGTTTTTT. Its protein product is CASTRDSHTGELFF.

V and J are TRBV6-2 or TRBV6-3 and TRBJ2-1; TRBD2 aligns across 8 bases. Trimming took 4 bases from V and 10 from J; bases not matched to a gene: 12. The CDR3 has 15 residues. CDR1 and CDR2 from the germline V gene are MNHEY and SVGEGT. The CDR3 nucleotides are TGTGCCAGCAGTTCCCCCGGGGGGGCCCCTTGGGAGCAGTTCTTC. Encoded protein: CASSSPGGAPWEQFF.

The chain couples TRBV7-3 to TRBJ2-2; D gene uncertain. The V end lost 2 bases, the J end lost 1 base, and 11 bases lay between the germline ends. This CDR3 is built from 16 residues. CDR1 is SGHTA and CDR2 is FQGTGA in the germline V gene. CDR3 sequence reads: CASSLLPGRNTGELFF. The CDR3 bases are TGTGCCAGCAGCTTATTGCCAGGCAGGAACACCGGGGAGCTGTTTTTT. Looking up the rest from reference TRBV7-3 and TRBJ2-2 gives the full variable domain: GAGVSQTPSNKVTEKGKYVELRCDPISGHTALYWYRQSLGQGPEFLIYFQGTGAADDSGLPNDRFFAVRPEGSVSTLKIQRTERGDSAVYLCASSLLPGRNTGELFFGEGSRLTVL.

This clone was picked up one time. This sequence joins TRBV6-5 and TRBJ2-4; possible D gene TRBD2, 6 bases. The CDR3 has 13 amino acids. Trimming shortened V by 11 bases and J by 7 bases, and 18 bases separated the two germline ends. The V gene's germline CDR1 is MNHEY and CDR2 SVGAGI. Written as DNA, the CDR3 is TGTGCCTCCCGGGGGACCTCCTCTAACATTCAGTACTTC. Translation: CASRGTSSNIQYF.

The CDR3 is CSVAGTAGNTIYF. In nucleotides, the CDR3 is TGCAGCGTTGCGGGGACAGCTGGAAACACCATATATTTT. The genes are TRBV29-1 and TRBJ1-3, with TRBD1 matching over 7 bases. Germline V gene data show CDR1 as SQVTM and CDR2 as ANQGSEA. This CDR3 has 13 residues. V shed 4 bases, J shed 2 bases, and the junction held 2 bases outside the gene matches.

In its sample, this clone was seen a few times. The V gene is TRBV7-9, the J gene TRBJ1-1, with D perhaps TRBD1 (6 bases). CDR3 length: 11 residues. The germline gives CDR1 SEHNR, CDR2 FQNEAQ (reference sequence). Trimming removed 10 bases from V and 1 base from J, with 7 bases in between. In DNA, the CDR3 is TGTGCCATACAGGGGAACACTGAAGCTTTCTTT. It translates to CAIQGNTEAFF.

This chain connects TRBV14 to TRBJ2-1; possibly TRBD1 for D (6 bases). Looked up from germline, CDR1 is SGHDN and CDR2 is FVKESK. This CDR3 contains 13 residues. V was cut by 4 bases and J by 3 bases, with 7 bases left in between. This chain's CDR3 is CASSPDSYNEQFF. The CDR3 nucleotides are TGTGCCAGCAGCCCGGACAGCTACAATGAGCAGTTCTTC.

The chain combines TRBV7-8 with TRBJ2-3; 14 positions match TRBD2. After removal of 4 bases from V and 8 bases from J, the junction contained 8 bases not matched to a gene. Germline-derived CDR1 and CDR2 are SGHVS and FQNEAQ. CDR3 length: 16 residues. For the CDR3, the DNA is TGTGCCAGCAGCTCAGGACTAGCGGGAGGAATTGGTACGCAGTATTTT. Residues: CASSSGLAGGIGTQYF.

The chain couples TRBV28 to TRBJ1-4, with TRBD1 matching over 7 bases. The CDR3 is made up of 12 amino acids. Germline CDR1 MDHEN, CDR2 SYDVKM. The J segment lost 11 bases and the V segment lost 6 bases, leaving 6 bases of the junction unmatched. The CDR3 loop is CASRETGRKLFF. DNA for the CDR3: TGTGCCAGCAGGGAGACAGGGAGGAAACTGTTTTTT.

The V gene is TRBV28, the J gene TRBJ2-2; 11 nucleotides align to TRBD2. The V gene end was trimmed by 6 bases and the J gene end by 1 base; junction bases not matched to a gene: 4. Germline V gives CDR1 MDHEN, CDR2 SYDVKM. CDR3 length: 16 residues. This chain's CDR3 is CASSFGLAGNTGELFF. CDR3 DNA sequence: TGTGCCAGCAGCTTCGGACTAGCGGGGAACACCGGGGAGCTGTTTTTT.

The chain couples TRBV24-1 to TRBJ2-7; TRBD1 aligns across 10 bases. The V gene's germline CDR1 is KGHDR and CDR2 SFDVKD. The CDR3 is 16 amino acids. The ends lost 3 bases at V and 2 bases at J; junction bases unmatched: 6. CDR3 DNA: TGTGCCACCAGTGATAAGGCGGGACAGGGGACCTACGAGCAGTACTTC. This sequence encodes CATSDKAGQGTYEQYF.

V is TRBV28 and J is TRBJ1-2, with 7 bases fitting TRBD1. Germline V gene lookup returns CDR1 MDHEN and CDR2 SYDVKM. This CDR3 is built from 13 residues. Germline trimming cut 8 bases from V and 7 bases from J; bases unmatched to any gene: 10. CDR3 amino acids: CASRSGAGGGYTF. The CDR3 nucleotides read TGTGCCAGCCGGAGTGGTGCAGGGGGTGGCTACACCTTC.

CDR3 nucleotide sequence: TGCAGCGGCTCCCGCCAGGGGGCGAACACCGGGGAGCTGTTTTTT. Its protein product is CSGSRQGANTGELFF. V usage is TRBV29-1 and J usage is TRBJ2-2; 7 nucleotides match TRBD1. The CDR3 spans 15 residues. The ends lost 7 bases at V and 0 bases at J; junction bases unmatched: 8. CDR1 is SQVTM, CDR2 ANQGSEA, per germline.

The chain uses TRBV6-5 and TRBJ2-1; TRBD2 aligns across 9 bases. This CDR3 contains 15 residues. Germline CDR1 MNHEY, CDR2 SVGAGI. V shed 2 bases, J shed 8 bases, and the junction held 7 bases outside the gene matches. In DNA form, the CDR3 reads TGTGCCAGCAGTTACGGCGGGGGGGGTTACTATGAGCAGTTCTTC. Amino acid sequence: CASSYGGGGYYEQFF.

The rearrangement uses TRBV5-1 and TRBJ1-5, with TRBD1 matching 9 bases. The V segment lost 2 bases and the J segment 6 bases; nucleotides outside the gene matches: 6. CDR1 is SGHRS and CDR2 is YFSETQ in the germline V gene. There are 15 residues in the CDR3. CDR3 residues: CASSLGTGKGQPQHF. As DNA, the CDR3 is TGCGCCAGCAGCTTAGGGACAGGGAAGGGTCAGCCCCAGCATTTT.

The chain has TRBV28 and TRBJ2-5; 7 positions agree with TRBD2. The V gene end was trimmed by 3 bases and the J gene end by 3 bases; junction bases not matched to a gene: 1. CDR1 and CDR2 from the germline V gene are MDHEN and SYDVKM. CDR3 length equals 13 residues. CDR3 coding DNA: TGTGCCAGCAGTTTGGGAGGGAAAGAGACCCAGTACTTC. Amino acids: CASSLGGKETQYF.

The chain combines TRBV30 with TRBJ2-5, with 10 bases identical to TRBD1. J lost 5 bases, V lost 5 bases, and 11 bases had no gene match. This CDR3 region has 15 residues. Germline V gene lookup returns CDR1 GTSNPN and CDR2 SVGIG (reference sequence). The CDR3 protein is CAWHRRRGQGETQYF. The CDR3 DNA is TGTGCCTGGCACAGACGCCGGGGACAGGGGGAGACCCAGTACTTC.

V and J are TRBV7-9 and TRBJ1-1; D uncertain. The germline gives CDR1 SEHNR, CDR2 FQNEAQ (reference sequence). CDR3 size: 14 residues. Trimming took 3 bases from V and 10 from J, leaving 18 bases between them. The CDR3 region has the DNA TGTGCCAGCAGCTTTCGAGGCGGCGAGGGAGTAGCTTTCTTT. This gives the protein CASSFRGGEGVAFF.

V and J are TRBV29-1 and TRBJ1-1, with a tentative D call TRBD1 (5 bases). Germline loops: CDR1 SQVTM, CDR2 ANQGSEA. The CDR3 sequence is 12 residues long. The V end was cut by 4 bases, the J end by 0 bases, with 6 bases between. The CDR3 sequence is CSVGGVNTEAFF. The CDR3 coding sequence is TGCAGCGTTGGGGGGGTGAACACTGAAGCTTTCTTT. Together with reference TRBV29-1 and TRBJ1-1, the CDR3 gives the full variable domain: SAVISQKPSRDICQRGTSLTIQCQVDSQVTMMFWYRQQPGQSLTLIATANQGSEATYESGFVIDKFPISRPNLTFSTLTVSNMSPEDSSIYLCSVGGVNTEAFFGQGTRLTVV.

The chain carries TRBV30 and TRBJ2-1, with D uncertain. Trimming removed 0 bases at V and 6 bases at J, with 9 bases between. The germline CDR1 and CDR2 sequences are GTSNPN and SVGIG (reference sequence). The CDR3 spans 13 residues. The CDR3 nucleotides read TGTGCCTGGAGTGTACTTCGATTCAATGAGCAGTTCTTC. Translated, it gives CAWSVLRFNEQFF.

The chain is built from TRBV5-1 and TRBJ2-7; 7 bases align to TRBD1. Germline values: CDR1 SGHRS, CDR2 YFSETQ. The CDR3 spans 14 residues. Trimming removed 3 bases from V and 5 bases from J; junction bases left unmatched: 8. CDR3 region: CASSYQTGLNEQYF. The CDR3 coding sequence is TGCGCCAGCAGCTACCAGACAGGGTTGAACGAGCAGTACTTC.

The V call is TRBV7-9, the J call TRBJ2-2; D unclear. CDR1 is SEHNR and CDR2 is FQNEAQ in the germline V gene (reference sequence). Trimming removed 5 bases at V and 5 bases at J, with 9 bases between. The CDR3 runs 13 residues. The CDR3 DNA reads as TGTGCCAGCAGCAGTCACAGAACCGGGGAGCTGTTTTTT. Translation: CASSSHRTGELFF.

The chain links TRBV15 to TRBJ2-2, with 7 bases lining up with TRBD1. The germline gives CDR1 LNHNV, CDR2 YYDKDF (reference sequence). This CDR3 has 16 residues. J was trimmed by 7 bases and V by 4 bases; bases with no gene match: 12. The CDR3 coding sequence is TGTGCCACCAGCACTGTTCCAGGGGGAGTAGGCGGGGAGCTGTTTTTT. This encodes CATSTVPGGVGGELFF.

The sample holds one count of this clone. The CDR3 DNA sequence: TGTGCCAGCAGCCAAGATACTAGCGGCTACAATGAGCAGTTCTTC. Encoded protein: CASSQDTSGYNEQFF. The chain carries TRBV3-1 (or the pseudogene TRBV3-2) and TRBJ2-1; 8 bases agree with TRBD2. This CDR3 has 15 residues. J lost 3 bases, V lost 0 bases, and 1 base had no gene match. The germline gives CDR1 LGHDT, CDR2 YNNKEL (reference sequence).

V usage is TRBV5-5 and J usage is TRBJ2-2, with TRBD1 matching 7 bases. There are 15 residues in the CDR3. V trimming: 2 bases; J trimming: 1 base; junction bases outside the gene matches: 2. Germline assignment: CDR1 SGHKS and CDR2 YYEKEE (reference sequence). In DNA form, the CDR3 reads TGTGCCAGCAGCTTCAGGGACAGGAACACCGGGGAGCTGTTTTTT. This translates into CASSFRDRNTGELFF.

The V gene is TRBV28, the J gene TRBJ2-2; 13 bases agree with TRBD2. The V gene end was trimmed by 6 bases and the J gene end by 5 bases; junction bases not matched to a gene: 12. The CDR3 consists of 18 residues. Germline V gives CDR1 MDHEN, CDR2 SYDVKM. The CDR3 reads CASRTPGLAGRGTGELFF. As DNA, the CDR3 is TGTGCCAGCAGGACCCCGGGACTAGCGGGGCGGGGGACCGGGGAGCTGTTTTTT.

This chain links TRBV6-5 with TRBJ2-7, with 7 bases fitting TRBD2. The germline CDR1 and CDR2 sequences are MNHEY and SVGAGI. V lost 8 bases to trimming and J lost 3 bases; unmatched junction nucleotides: 10. The CDR3 is made up of 14 amino acids. The CDR3 protein is CASGAGVGFYEQYF. In DNA form, the CDR3 reads TGTGCCAGCGGGGCGGGAGTGGGTTTCTACGAGCAGTACTTC.

The chain uses TRBV18 and TRBJ1-5; D may be TRBD1 (6 bases). The CDR3 totals 16 residues. Per the germline V gene, CDR1 is KGHSH and CDR2 is LQKENI. Trimming left V 4 bases short and J 0 bases short, with 13 bases between. The CDR3 spells CASSQQGSNSNQPQHF. CDR3 coding DNA: TGTGCCAGCTCACAACAGGGTTCCAATAGCAATCAGCCCCAGCATTTT.

CDR3 residues: CASSDRGEETQYF. The DNA for the CDR3 is TGTGCCAGCAGCGACAGGGGAGAAGAGACCCAGTACTTC. The chain carries TRBV11-3 and TRBJ2-5; 8 bases align to TRBD1. CDR1 SGHNT and CDR2 YENEEA come from the germline V gene. There are 13 residues in the CDR3. Trimming at V came to 5 bases and at J to 3 bases, leaving 2 bases not matched to a gene.

For the CDR3, the DNA is TGTGCCAGCAGCTTCATACTAGCGGGAGTAACGCTCGGGGGGGAGCTGTTTTTT. This codes for CASSFILAGVTLGGELFF. The rearrangement joins TRBV11-2 to TRBJ2-2; 11 positions agree with TRBD2. CDR3 length equals 18 residues. Per germline, CDR1 SGHAT and CDR2 FQNNGV. V lost 3 bases to trimming and J lost 8 bases; unmatched junction nucleotides: 14.